The text below deals with one TCR beta chain. Its antigen is still unknown. Assay: immunoSEQ multiplex PCR; the TCRdb copy retains only in-frame clones and omits some. The sample includes some 450,000 clones, 90% of them seen just once. V dropped 0 bases and J dropped 7 bases, with 11 bases sitting between them. CDR1 and CDR2 (germline): KGHDR, SFDVKD. The CDR3 length is 15 residues. This entry is derived from a study of Ad26.COV2.S vaccination and SARS-CoV-2 variants. Looking at the study overall: Enrolled in COV1001, the donor was in the Ad26.COV2.S trial arm, which received the vaccine. The vaccine Ad26.COV2.S was put into the muscle once, or twice with 56 days between.

Notes on the study in general: Considerable breadth of spike-specific CD8+ and CD4+ T cell responses has reportedly been documented following vaccination.

Treatment here: approximately 18 received Ad26.COV2.S at low or high dose, single or two shots; several received placebo; per-sample allocation not given. After the first vaccine or placebo injection, samples were drawn on day 63. Adults aged 18-55 years in Boston included the donor. This receptor was obtained from a person aged 18-60 years who received the Ad26.COV2.S COVID-19 vaccine or a placebo. The sequences come from peripheral blood, collected in a trial of Ad26.COV2.S vaccine versus placebo. V gene TRBV24-1 combines with J gene TRBJ2-2; no firm D call. CDR3 loop: CATSDLKRAGGELFF. Written as DNA, the CDR3 is TGTGCCACCAGTGATTTGAAAAGGGCTGGCGGGGAGCTGTTTTTT.